Below, 5 T cell receptor beta chains from the same sample are listed, as sequenced in a study of T cell changes during pregnancy in multiple sclerosis. TCRdb's copy holds only in-frame clones and misses some; the assay was immunoSEQ multiplex PCR. The data show tens of thousands of clones, just under 95% seen once. This specimen was CD4+ T cells from peripheral blood mononuclear cells, taken in the third trimester of pregnancy. These receptors all come from a female donor with multiple sclerosis, enrolled in a pregnancy study.

This rearrangement joins TRBV28 to TRBJ2-2; perhaps TRBD1 as D (5 bases). The V gene lost 5 bases and the J gene lost 16 bases, with 20 bases spanning the gap. CDR3 length equals 13 residues. Germline V gene data show CDR1 as MDHEN and CDR2 as SYDVKM. CDR3 region: CASSPPGKGWTFF. CDR3 nucleotides: TGTGCCAGCAGTCCCCCCGGCAAGGGGTGGACGTTTTTT.

The chain combines TRBV5-4 with TRBJ2-1; 10 bases line up with TRBD2. This CDR3 has 17 residues. CDR1 and CDR2 (germline): SGHNT, YYREEE (reference sequence). Trimming took 5 bases from V and 2 from J; bases not matched to a gene: 10. CDR3 sequence: CASSSSGSLSTYNEQFF. CDR3 bases: TGTGCCAGCAGTTCTAGCGGGAGCCTCAGCACCTACAATGAGCAGTTCTTC.

Written as DNA, the CDR3 is TGTGCCAGCAGAATACTAGCGGGAGGCTACAATGAGCAGTTCTTC. Translated, it gives CASRILAGGYNEQFF. The chain links TRBV28 to TRBJ2-1, with 12 bases that match TRBD2. The germline CDR1 and CDR2 sequences are MDHEN and SYDVKM. The ends lost 6 bases at V and 3 bases at J; junction bases unmatched: 3. The CDR3 runs 15 residues.

The V and J genes are TRBV12-5 and TRBJ2-7; no definite D call. Trimming shortened V by 0 bases and J by 2 bases, and 17 bases separated the two germline ends. The CDR3 is 17 amino acids. Germline V gives CDR1 LGHNT, CDR2 FRNRAP. Here the CDR3 reads CASGLVLPSTPAYEQYF. The DNA for the CDR3 is TGTGCTAGTGGTTTGGTACTACCTTCCACCCCCGCCTACGAGCAGTACTTC.

V gene TRBV10-3 combines with J gene TRBJ2-5; the D gene is possibly TRBD2 (5 bases). Germline CDR1 and CDR2: ENHRY and SYGVKD. The CDR3 contains 13 residues. Trimming pared 7 bases from V and 5 bases from J, leaving 14 bases between. This CDR3 reads CAIKDRAEETQYF. CDR3 DNA sequence: TGTGCCATCAAGGACCGAGCGGAGGAGACCCAGTACTTC.